A selection of T cell receptor beta chains follows, all from one sample in a study of blood T cell repertoires in COVID-19. Repertoires were generated with immunoSEQ multiplex PCR, while TCRdb's copy carries only in-frame clones and drops some. Altogether fewer than 350,000 clones are present, roughly nine tenths being singletons, with the ten largest covering 9.5% to 15%. The sample consisted of peripheral blood. The receptor source for this set is a woman in her twenties or thirties with COVID-19, enrolled during active disease. CDR3s include the opening cysteine and the closing phenylalanine or tryptophan. Fields, in order: V gene, D gene, J gene, clone size, CDR3 DNA, CDR3 protein. The D gene is left open where the match is weak. Clone size is shown for a subset of rows, as once, few, many or a class of expanded clone.

TRBV6-5	TRBD2	TRBJ2-7	.	TGTGCCAGCAGTTCTCAGCCTTGGCGGGAGGACTACGAGCAGTACTTC	CASSSQPWREDYEQYF
TRBV30	TRBD1	TRBJ2-5	.	TGTGCCTGGAGTGAAGACAGGGCCCAAGAGACCCAGTACTTC	CAWSEDRAQETQYF
TRBV30	.	TRBJ1-5	.	TGTGCCTGGAGTGTTGGTGGGGGCGATCAGCCCCAGCATTTT	CAWSVGGGDQPQHF
TRBV7-7	.	TRBJ1-1	.	TGTGCCAGCAGCGACCCCAGGGGTTTGAACACTGAAGCTTTCTTT	CASSDPRGLNTEAFF
TRBV7-8	TRBD1	TRBJ2-7	.	TGTGCCAGCAGCGTTAGCGCCGGGACAGGGTACTACGAGCAGTACTTC	CASSVSAGTGYYEQYF
TRBV3-1/TRBV3-2	.	TRBJ2-5	.	TGTGCCAGCAGCCCCGACTTAACCGAAGAGACCCAGTACTTC	CASSPDLTEETQYF
TRBV2	.	TRBJ2-1	.	TGTGCCAGCAGTCTCGACCCGGGCTCCTACAATGAGCAGTTCTTC	CASSLDPGSYNEQFF
TRBV19	TRBD1	TRBJ1-4	.	TGTGCCAGTAGTCCCCTCGGACAGGGGGCTGAAAAACTGTTTTTT	CASSPLGQGAEKLFF
TRBV7-9	TRBD2	TRBJ2-3	.	TGTGCCAGCAGCAACCTAGCGGGTCCCACCACAGATACGCAGTATTTT	CASSNLAGPTTDTQYF
TRBV28	.	TRBJ1-6	.	TGTGCCAGCAGTTTATTCAGGGTAAATCCACCCCTCCACTTT	CASSLFRVNPPLHF
TRBV5-5	TRBD1	TRBJ2-2	.	TGTGCCAGCGGACGACAGGGGAACACCGGGGAGCTGTTTTTT	CASGRQGNTGELFF
TRBV7-9	TRBD2	TRBJ2-2	.	TGTGCCAGCAGCTCCCTCGGACTAGCGGGTGCGGGGTCCGGGGAGCTGTTTTTT	CASSSLGLAGAGSGELFF
TRBV24-1	.	TRBJ2-5	.	TGTGCCACCAGTGCCCGACAGGCTTCAGCGTCAGAGACCCAGTACTTC	CATSARQASASETQYF
TRBV5-1	TRBD1	TRBJ2-7	.	TGCGCCAGCAGCTCCCGACAGGGAGTGAGGAACGAGCAGTACTTC	CASSSRQGVRNEQYF
TRBV5-1	TRBD2	TRBJ2-1	many	TGCGCCAGCGAAAGGAGCGGGGGGACCTACAATGAGCAGTTCTTC	CASERSGGTYNEQFF
TRBV5-5	TRBD2	TRBJ2-3	.	TGTGCCAGCAGCTTTATGGGAACCGGGACTAGCGGGGGAACAGATACGCAGTATTTT	CASSFMGTGTSGGTDTQYF
TRBV5-1	.	TRBJ2-5	.	TGCGCCAGCAGCTTGGCGGTCCGCGGGGCTCGGGAGACCCAGTACTTC	CASSLAVRGARETQYF
TRBV19	.	TRBJ1-5	.	TGTGCCAGTAGTATCTTCACAGGCTACAATCAGCCCCAGCATTTT	CASSIFTGYNQPQHF
TRBV9	TRBD2	TRBJ2-2	.	TGTGCCAGCAGCCGGAAGGGACTAGCGGGGATAAACACCGGGGAGCTGTTTTTT	CASSRKGLAGINTGELFF
TRBV5-1	.	TRBJ2-2	.	TGCGCCAGCAGCCCTGGACACGAAATACTCCACACCGGGGAGCTGTTTTTT	CASSPGHEILHTGELFF
TRBV24-1	.	TRBJ1-2	.	TGTGCCACCAGTGCCCGCGGGAGGCAGGGTGATTGCGGCTACACCTTC	CATSARGRQGDCGYTF
TRBV25-1	TRBD2	TRBJ2-5	.	TGTGCCAGCAGTGAATGGGGACTAGCGCGGGAGACCCAGTACTTC	CASSEWGLARETQYF
TRBV19	TRBD1	TRBJ1-1	.	TGTGCCTCACGACAGGGTGACACTGAAGCTTTCTTT	CASRQGDTEAFF
TRBV10-3	TRBD1	TRBJ1-2	.	TGTGCCATCAGTACGGACAGGGCCTATGGCTACACCTTC	CAISTDRAYGYTF
TRBV6-5	TRBD1	TRBJ2-7	.	TGTGCCAGCAGCCTCACCGGGACAGGGGGTCACGAGCAGTACTTC	CASSLTGTGGHEQYF
TRBV12-3/TRBV12-4	.	TRBJ2-3	.	TGTGCCAGCAGTATGGGGCCCGGAGATACGCAGTATTTT	CASSMGPGDTQYF
TRBV5-1	.	TRBJ2-7	few	TGCGCCAGCAGCTTACCGGACAGCTACGAGCAGTACTTC	CASSLPDSYEQYF
TRBV19	TRBD2	TRBJ2-1	.	TGTGCCAGTGAGACTAGCGGGGGAATGGATGAGCAGTTCTTC	CASETSGGMDEQFF
TRBV11-1	.	TRBJ2-1	.	TGTGCCAGCAGCTTCTGGCAGGGTGACCACAATGAGCAGTTCTTC	CASSFWQGDHNEQFF
TRBV19	.	TRBJ1-2	few	TGTGCCAGTAGTAGGACCTGGGGCGTCGGAAAAGATGGCTACACCTTC	CASSRTWGVGKDGYTF
TRBV7-6	.	TRBJ1-2	.	TGTGCCAGCAGCCCCGGGGGACGGATCTATGGCTACACCTTC	CASSPGGRIYGYTF
TRBV21-1	.	TRBJ2-7	.	TGTGCCAGCAGCAACCCGTGCTACGAGCAGTACTTC	CASSNPCYEQYF
TRBV14	.	TRBJ1-4	.	TGTGCCAGCAGCCAAGATCCGTACGGGAGTAGTGCAACTAATGAAAAACTGTTTTTT	CASSQDPYGSSATNEKLFF
TRBV19	TRBD1	TRBJ2-7	.	TGTGCCAGTAGTCCCGGGACAGGGTTCGAGCAGTACTTC	CASSPGTGFEQYF
TRBV9	TRBD1	TRBJ1-6	.	TGTGCCAGCAGCGTAGGGACAGGGGGCTTTCAGAATTCACCCCTCCACTTT	CASSVGTGGFQNSPLHF
TRBV6-5	.	TRBJ1-2	.	TGTGCCAGCAGTTACATGTTGCAGGGTAGTAACTATGGCTACACCTTC	CASSYMLQGSNYGYTF
TRBV7-8	.	TRBJ1-4	.	TGTGCCAGCAGCCTTACCCGGGGAGGAACTAATGAAAAACTGTTTTTT	CASSLTRGGTNEKLFF
TRBV19	.	TRBJ2-7	.	TGTGCCAGTAGTATTAATCCCTTCGGGGAGCAGTACTTC	CASSINPFGEQYF
TRBV4-1	.	TRBJ1-2	.	TGCGCCAGCAGCCAAGGGAGGGAAGTTTATGGCTACACCTTC	CASSQGREVYGYTF
TRBV7-7	.	TRBJ2-2	.	TGTGCCAGCAGCCCCCTTCGGGGGTCGAACACCGGGGAGCTGTTTTTT	CASSPLRGSNTGELFF
TRBV4-2	TRBD1	TRBJ1-2	few	TGTGCCAGCAGCCAAAAGGACAGGGTGGGCTATGGCTACACCTTC	CASSQKDRVGYGYTF
TRBV27	.	TRBJ2-7	.	TGTGCCAGCTCACTACGGGGGGCCACGAACGACGAGCAGTACTTC	CASSLRGATNDEQYF